The T cell receptor (beta chain) described here comes from a study of T cells in Graves' hyperthyroidism and ophthalmopathy. Study results and caveats: Appearing also in blood were most of the thyroid clonotypes expanded above 0.001. Progression to ophthalmopathy was predicted a median of 6.5 months early. Stable hyperthyroidism and ophthalmopathy were separated using 13 V-J signatures.

Amplification yielded TCR beta CDR3 regions, with RNA transcripts as the source. HTBI primers were employed in a first-round RT-PCR of the TCR CDR3. TCRdb re-called the multiplex PCR reads with MiXCR, one entry per CDR3 protein. This sample yields 650,000 to 800,000 distinct CDR3 sequences, of which less than 45% are seen a single time; about 7.2% belongs to the top ten. Clinical symptoms, serum thyroxine and TRAb, thyroid ultrasound and orbital computed tomography together formed the diagnostic basis. V was trimmed by 10 bases and J by 0 bases, leaving 7 bases between them. Germline CDR1 and CDR2: ENHRY and SYGVKD. The CDR3 has 12 residues. This clonotype was seen repeatedly, ten times or more. Antigen unknown.

The material sequenced was peripheral blood or thyroid tissue (not recorded which). The chain employs TRBV10-3 and TRBJ1-3, with D unclear. This TCR came from an adult man with Graves' disease, either hyperthyroidism or ophthalmopathy (not recorded which). CDR3: CATHDSGNTIYF. The CDR3 DNA reads as TGTGCCACCCATGACTCTGGAAACACCATATATTTT.